Listed below are T cell receptor beta chains from one sample, sequenced in a study of T cells in Graves' hyperthyroidism and ophthalmopathy. TCRdb ran MiXCR on the multiplex PCR reads and lists one entry per CDR3 protein. The sample consists of hundreds of thousands of distinct CDR3 sequences, more than 11% of them appearing once. Sequenced material: blood. These receptors originate from a woman aged 25-40 years with Graves' hyperthyroidism that later progressed to Graves' ophthalmopathy. CDR3s include the opening cysteine and the closing phenylalanine or tryptophan. D genes are given only for firm matches. Some rows have no size entry. The others give once, few or many, or a class for an expanded clone.

DNA,CDR3,D,J,V,size
TGTGCCAGCAGCTGGGACAGGGGGTCGGGGACCAGCTACAATGAGCAGTTCTTC,CASSWDRGSGTSYNEQFF,TRBD1,TRBJ2-1,TRBV7-9,many
TGTGCCAGCAGACCCGGGACAGGGGCCCCCCCGGACACCGGGGAGCTGTTTTTT,CASRPGTGAPPDTGELFF,TRBD1,TRBJ2-2,TRBV12-3/TRBV12-4,few
TGCAGCGTTCAAAGGGGGTCGGACACCATATATTTT,CSVQRGSDTIYF,.,TRBJ1-3,TRBV29-1,many
TGCAGCGGGGGAACCTACAATGAGCAGTTCTTC,CSGGTYNEQFF,.,TRBJ2-1,TRBV29-1,.
TGTGCCACCAGCAGAGACCTAGCGGGACTGGATGAGCAGTTCTTC,CATSRDLAGLDEQFF,TRBD2,TRBJ2-1,TRBV15,.
TGTGCCATCAGTGAGTCGATGGCAGGTCTATACAATCAGCCCCAGCATTTT,CAISESMAGLYNQPQHF,.,TRBJ1-5,TRBV10-3,many
TGTGCCAGCAGCTTACAGGGGACCTACTCCTACGAGCAGTACTTC,CASSLQGTYSYEQYF,.,TRBJ2-7,TRBV11-2,many
TGCGCCAGCACTCCGACAGTCTCAGTCTATGGCTACACCTTC,CASTPTVSVYGYTF,.,TRBJ1-2,TRBV10-2,.
TGCAGCGTTGCCCTACGACTAGCGAGCTACGAGCAGTACTTC,CSVALRLASYEQYF,TRBD2,TRBJ2-7,TRBV29-1,.
TGTGCCAGCAGCCTCAGGGGTGGGGACTACGAGCAGTACTTC,CASSLRGGDYEQYF,.,TRBJ2-7,TRBV3-1,many
TGCAGTGCTCGATTGACGGTCGGGACTACCCAAAAGGAGACCCAGTACTTC,CSARLTVGTTQKETQYF,TRBD2,TRBJ2-5,TRBV20-1,.
TGTGCCAGCAGTCCCCCGGTTGGGGAGCAGTATTTT,CASSPPVGEQYF,.,TRBJ2-3,TRBV12-3/TRBV12-4,many
TGCAGTGCTCTCGGACAGGACGGCAATCAGCCCCAGCATTTT,CSALGQDGNQPQHF,TRBD1,TRBJ1-5,TRBV20-1,many
TGTGCCAGCAGTTTTGGGGACACAAATTCACCCCTCCACTTT,CASSFGDTNSPLHF,.,TRBJ1-6,TRBV12-3/TRBV12-4,many
TGTGCCAGCAGCCTAACGGGACTAGCGGGAGACGAGCAGTACTTC,CASSLTGLAGDEQYF,TRBD2,TRBJ2-7,TRBV4-2,few
TGTGCCAGCAGCGAAGGGGACGGTGTCTACGAGCAGTACTTC,CASSEGDGVYEQYF,.,TRBJ2-7,TRBV9,many
TGTGCCTGGAGAAGGTCTAGCGGGAGGAGTGAGCAGTTCTTC,CAWRRSSGRSEQFF,TRBD2,TRBJ2-1,TRBV30,.
TGTGCCACCCTGGACGCGGGAGTTGGGAATGAGCAGTTCTTC,CATLDAGVGNEQFF,TRBD2,TRBJ2-1,TRBV28,many
TGCAGTGCCCAAGCGGAGTCAGATACGCAGTATTTT,CSAQAESDTQYF,.,TRBJ2-3,TRBV20-1,many
TGTGCCAGCAGTCTCGAAGGGCTAGCGGACAATGAGCAGTTCTTC,CASSLEGLADNEQFF,TRBD2,TRBJ2-1,TRBV2,many